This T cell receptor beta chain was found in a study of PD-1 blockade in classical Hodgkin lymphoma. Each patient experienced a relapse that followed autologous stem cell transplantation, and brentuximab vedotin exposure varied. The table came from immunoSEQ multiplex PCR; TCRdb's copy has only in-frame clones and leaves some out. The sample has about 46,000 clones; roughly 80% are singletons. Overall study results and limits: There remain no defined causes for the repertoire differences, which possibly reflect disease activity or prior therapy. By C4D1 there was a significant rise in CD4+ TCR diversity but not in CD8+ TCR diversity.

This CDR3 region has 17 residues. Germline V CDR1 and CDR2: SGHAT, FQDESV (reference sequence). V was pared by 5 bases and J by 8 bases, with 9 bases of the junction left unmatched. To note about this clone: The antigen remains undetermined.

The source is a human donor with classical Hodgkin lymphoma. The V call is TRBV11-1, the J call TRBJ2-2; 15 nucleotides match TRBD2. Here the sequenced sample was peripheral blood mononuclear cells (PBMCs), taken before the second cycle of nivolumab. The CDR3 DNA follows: TGTGCCAGCAGCCCCCGCGGACTAGCGGGGGGGCTGGGGGAGCTGTTTTTT. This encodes CASSPRGLAGGLGELFF.